Shown below are 25 T cell receptor beta chains from a single sample sequenced in a study of metastatic and nonmetastatic thyroid tumors. Every patient was untreated before thyroid surgery. TCRdb reassembled clones from the PCR reads with MiXCR. The sample lists 64,000 or so clones, around 16% occurring once. Specimen: blood. These receptors all stem from a male donor with papillary thyroid cancer or a benign thyroid nodule (not recorded which). Some clones in this sample may be carry-over from other donors' samples.

This clone was seen ten or more times. The chain recombines TRBV20-1 with TRBJ2-3, with TRBD2 matching 8 bases. There are 16 residues in the CDR3. J was trimmed by 2 bases and V by 0 bases; bases with no gene match: 7. The V gene's germline CDR1 is DFQATT and CDR2 SNEGSKA (reference sequence). CDR3 sequence: CSARDWGSGNTDTQYF. CDR3 coding DNA: TGCAGTGCTAGAGATTGGGGTAGCGGGAACACAGATACGCAGTATTTT.

In its sample, this clone was seen many times. The rearrangement links TRBV6-2 or TRBV6-3 to TRBJ2-7, with D hard to call. With 0 bases removed from V and 2 bases from J, the gap between germline ends came to 14 bases. The CDR3 is made up of 16 amino acids. Germline CDR1 MNHEY, CDR2 SVGEGT. The CDR3 DNA sequence: TGTGCCAGCAGTTACTCGAGCCAGGTCCCCACCTACGAGCAGTACTTC. It is translated as CASSYSSQVPTYEQYF.

This clone was counted many times. The V and J genes are TRBV2 and TRBJ1-3, with D unresolved. Germline assignment: CDR1 SNHLY and CDR2 FYNNEI. The CDR3 is made up of 15 amino acids. Trimming removed 7 bases at V and 7 bases at J, with 20 bases between. The CDR3 nucleotides are TGTGCCAGCACAAGGAGGGAAGGGAGGTTCAACACCATATATTTT. This translates into CASTRREGRFNTIYF.

This clone was seen ten or more times. V and J are TRBV19 and TRBJ1-2, with TRBD1 identical over 9 bases. Losses at the gene ends were 1 base for V and 8 bases for J; bases not matched to a gene: 8. The CDR3 runs to 15 residues. Germline values: CDR1 LNHDA, CDR2 SQIVND (reference sequence). The CDR3 reads CASSIALGQGSGYTF. The CDR3 DNA reads TGTGCCAGTAGTATAGCCCTGGGACAGGGAAGCGGCTACACCTTC.

This clone was counted ten times or more. The chain couples TRBV11-1 to TRBJ2-3, with TRBD1 matching 8 bases. Germline-derived CDR1 and CDR2 are SGHAT and FQDESV (reference sequence). The CDR3 length is 16 residues. V was clipped by 5 bases and J by 4 bases; unmatched bases: 11. CDR3 nucleotides: TGTGCCAGCAGCCCTGGACAGGGCGAGTGGGCAGATACGCAGTATTTT. Translation: CASSPGQGEWADTQYF.

This clone occurred many times. The chain couples TRBV18 to TRBJ2-1; 7 bases map to TRBD2. This CDR3 is built from 15 residues. V shed 8 bases and J 9 bases; nucleotides not matched to a gene: 16. Germline lookup yields CDR1 KGHSH and CDR2 LQKENI. CDR3 DNA sequence: TGTGCCAGCCGACATACCGTGAGCGGGGAAGGTGAGCAGTTCTTC. Protein: CASRHTVSGEGEQFF.

The sample holds many counts of this clone. This rearrangement joins TRBV19 to TRBJ2-1; TRBD2 matches at 11 bases. V shed 5 bases, J shed 7 bases, and the junction held 7 bases outside the gene matches. This CDR3 is built from 15 residues. The germline V gene encodes CDR1 LNHDA and CDR2 SQIVND (reference sequence). The CDR3 region has the DNA TGTGCCAGTAGTTTTACTAGCGGGAGTCTAAATGAGCAGTTCTTC. Protein product: CASSFTSGSLNEQFF.

This chain joins TRBV2 and TRBJ1-1, with D possibly TRBD1 on 5 matching bases. The CDR3 is 14 amino acids. From germline, CDR1 is SNHLY and CDR2 FYNNEI. V was cut by 6 bases and J by 0 bases, with 11 bases left in between. CDR3 DNA sequence: TGTGCCAGCAGGACTGACAGATTGAACACTGAAGCTTTCTTT. This gives the protein CASRTDRLNTEAFF.

This clone was seen many times. This sequence joins TRBV28 and TRBJ1-2; D is unclear. The CDR3 runs 11 residues. V lost 8 bases, J lost 13 bases, and 17 bases lay in between. Germline V gene data show CDR1 as MDHEN and CDR2 as SYDVKM. In nucleotides, the CDR3 is TGTGCCAGCCGATCTGGGGTTCTCTTCACCTTC. Translated, it gives CASRSGVLFTF.

This clone appeared many times. The genes are TRBV5-7 and TRBJ1-2; D not resolved. TRBV5-7 is sorted into the ORF group, with uncertain function. V lost 4 bases to trimming and J lost 4 bases, with 17 bases between them. This CDR3 is built from 15 residues. CDR3 protein: CASSIHSPTSYGYTF. CDR3 DNA sequence: TGTGCCAGCAGCATCCACAGCCCCACCAGCTATGGCTACACCTTC.

At least ten counts were recorded for this clone. The gene calls are TRBV11-2 and TRBJ1-1; tentative D call: TRBD1 (5 bases). V shed 1 base and J shed 2 bases, with 11 bases lying between them. The CDR3 length is 15 residues. The germline CDR1 and CDR2 sequences are SGHAT and FQNNGV. The DNA for the CDR3 is TGTGCCAGCAGCTTAGTTACAGGCGACAACACTGAAGCTTTCTTT. Translated, it gives CASSLVTGDNTEAFF.

This clone was recorded many times. V and J are TRBV18 and TRBJ2-1, with D uncertain. CDR1 is KGHSH and CDR2 is LQKENI in the germline V gene. This CDR3 is 15 amino acids long. The V and J ends lost 1 base and 0 bases respectively, with 7 bases between them. The CDR3 region has the DNA TGTGCCAGCTCACCACTGCGGAGCTCCTACAATGAGCAGTTCTTC. It codes for CASSPLRSSYNEQFF.

This clone was counted ten times or more. The chain carries TRBV5-5 and TRBJ1-1, with D uncertain. Germline CDR1 is SGHKS and CDR2 is YYEKEE (reference sequence). Trimming took off 5 bases at V and 3 bases at J, with 17 bases between the two ends. The CDR3 has 15 residues. The CDR3: CASSLAQRWYTEAFF. CDR3 DNA sequence: TGTGCCAGCAGTCTAGCTCAGCGTTGGTACACTGAAGCTTTCTTT.

This clone has ten or more counts. The V and J genes are TRBV27 and TRBJ1-1; the D gene is possibly TRBD1 (5 bases). V shed 2 bases and J shed 2 bases, with 15 bases lying between them. CDR1 is MNHEY and CDR2 is SMNVEV in the germline V gene (reference sequence). The CDR3 consists of 16 residues. CDR3 bases: TGTGCCAGCAGTTTACGGGGGGGGACTATCAACACTGAAGCTTTCTTT. This sequence encodes CASSLRGGTINTEAFF.

Notes on this clone: A read error is possible here, since a much larger clone lies one base away. The genes are TRBV4-2 and TRBJ2-1, with 8 bases fitting TRBD2. The length of the CDR3 is 16 residues. The germline CDR1 and CDR2 sequences are LGHNA and YNFKEQ. V lost 1 base to trimming and J lost 9 bases; unmatched junction nucleotides: 11. The CDR3 protein is CASSQAPGTRGGEQFF. For the CDR3, the DNA is TGTGCCAGCAGCCAAGCCCCCGGGACTAGAGGGGGTGAGCAGTTCTTC.

This clone occurred many times. This chain connects TRBV10-1 to TRBJ1-4; no clear D gene. The V gene's germline CDR1 is WNHNN and CDR2 SYGVQD (reference sequence). V gave up 0 bases and J gave up 1 base, with 15 bases separating them. The CDR3 is 18 amino acids. This CDR3 reads CASSESIGFQETNEKLFF. The DNA for the CDR3 is TGCGCCAGCAGTGAGTCGATAGGGTTTCAGGAAACTAATGAAAAACTGTTTTTT.

As regards this clone: One junction end does not reproduce the germline sequence, and a read error may be involved. V usage is TRBV29-1 and J usage is TRBJ1-1; 7 bases fit TRBD1. This CDR3 has 15 residues. The germline gives CDR1 SQVTM, CDR2 ANQGSEA. DNA of the CDR3: TGCATCGTTGAGGGGACAGACCCTTGGAACACTGAAGCTTTCTTT. It codes for CIVEGTDPWNTEAFF.

This clone was picked up many times. The CDR3 region is CATSRAGGITDTQYF. The CDR3 DNA sequence: TGTGCCACCAGTCGAGCCGGGGGGATTACAGATACGCAGTATTTT. The chain is built from TRBV24-1 and TRBJ2-3; the match to TRBD2 covers 7 bases. J lost 3 bases, V lost 6 bases, and 8 bases had no gene match. Germline assignment: CDR1 KGHDR and CDR2 SFDVKD. The CDR3 is 15 amino acids.

This clone was observed many times. The rearrangement links TRBV29-1 to TRBJ2-3, with 7 bases that match TRBD1. CDR1 and CDR2 (germline): SQVTM, ANQGSEA. Losses at the gene ends were 6 bases for V and 2 bases for J; bases not matched to a gene: 5. The CDR3 runs 13 residues. CDR3 nucleotides: TGCAGCGTCGACAGGGATGACACAGATACGCAGTATTTT. Its protein product is CSVDRDDTDTQYF.

The chain combines TRBV30 with TRBJ1-5; D ambiguous. The CDR3 contains 15 residues. Germline V lookup: CDR1 GTSNPN, CDR2 SVGIG (reference sequence). Trimming cost V 4 bases and J 3 bases, with 16 bases left between them. The CDR3 protein is CAWNPTVTVNQPQHF. In DNA, the CDR3 is TGTGCCTGGAACCCCACAGTGACTGTCAATCAGCCCCAGCATTTT. The full variable domain, rest sourced from reference TRBV30 and TRBJ1-5, is SQTIHQWPATLVQPVGSPLSLECTVEGTSNPNLYWYRQAAGRGLQLLFYSVGIGQISSEVPQNLSASRPQDRQFILSSKKLLLSDSGFYLCAWNPTVTVNQPQHFGDGTRLSIL.

This clone was detected ten times or more. V usage is TRBV5-1 and J usage is TRBJ2-5, with D possibly called TRBD1 or TRBD2 (5 bases each). The V end lost 4 bases, the J end lost 5 bases, and 15 bases lay between the germline ends. Germline CDR1 SGHRS, CDR2 YFSETQ. The CDR3 extends over 14 amino acids. CDR3: CASSPLGDGETQYF. CDR3 bases: TGCGCCAGCAGCCCATTGGGGGACGGGGAGACCCAGTACTTC. Based on the CDR3 plus reference TRBV5-1 and TRBJ2-5, the full variable domain is KAGVTQTPRYLIKTRGQQVTLSCSPISGHRSVSWYQQTPGQGLQFLFEYFSETQRNKGNFPGRFSGRQFSNSRSEMNVSTLELGDSALYLCASSPLGDGETQYFGPGTRLLVL.

This clone occurred many times. V is TRBV5-8 and J is TRBJ1-1; D remains unclear. CDR1 is SGHTS, CDR2 YDEGEE, per germline. The V end lost 2 bases, the J end lost 0 bases, and 8 bases lay between the germline ends. This CDR3 comprises 14 residues. The CDR3 sequence: CASSFRHMNTEAFF. CDR3 DNA sequence: TGTGCCAGCAGCTTTCGCCACATGAACACTGAAGCTTTCTTT.

This clone occurred many times. The V and J genes are TRBV10-3 and TRBJ1-1, with a weak D call TRBD1 (5 bases). Germline-derived CDR1 and CDR2 are ENHRY and SYGVKD. There are 13 residues in the CDR3. V lost 7 bases, J lost 1 base, and 10 bases lay in between. CDR3 in amino acids: CAINLDRNTEAFF. For the CDR3, the DNA is TGTGCCATCAATCTAGACAGGAACACTGAAGCTTTCTTT.

A few counts support this clone. The chain couples TRBV6-1 to TRBJ2-5; TRBD1 agrees at 9 bases. There are 14 residues in the CDR3. Trimming at V came to 6 bases and at J to 10 bases, leaving 12 bases not matched to a gene. From germline, CDR1 is MNHNS and CDR2 SASEGT. The CDR3 DNA follows: TGTGCCAGCAGGCCCACGGGACAGGGACTTAACCAGTACTTC. Translation gives CASRPTGQGLNQYF.

With respect to this clone: Since a much larger clone is just one base distant, this may be a read error. At the DNA level, this CDR3 is encoded by other sequences in the same sample as well. The chain is built from TRBV5-4 and TRBJ2-2, with D unresolved. Germline CDR1 is SGHNT and CDR2 is YYREEE (reference sequence). The CDR3 loop spans 14 amino acids. The V gene lost 0 bases and the J gene lost 3 bases, with 6 bases spanning the gap. The CDR3 DNA sequence: TGTGCCAGCAGCTTGGCAGGTGACACCGGGGAGCTGTTTTTT. Amino acid sequence: CASSLAGDTGELFF.